This TCR beta chain emerged from a study of vaccination effects on CD4 cells after COVID-19. The wider study: All study participants received two doses of BNT162b2 or mRNA-1273 vaccine.

The data were produced by immunoSEQ multiplex PCR, yet TCRdb's version contains in-frame clones alone and is incomplete. Among some 22,000 clones listed, over 55% were seen once. Antigen-specific CD4+ T cells were first expanded with viral peptide pools by the ViraFEST assay and only then sequenced. Once cultured for approximately 10 days, the cells underwent separation to obtain CD4+ T cells. Nucleocapsid antibodies stayed negative before and after vaccination, showing no earlier SARS-CoV-2 infection. IL-2 medium supplanted half the medium on days 3 and 7. A note on this clone: As yet, its antigen is unknown.

Study conclusions and caveats: Marked clonal contraction of both clone types appeared late after vaccination. Few convalescent patients were studied, and early post-infection samples were lacking.

With 2 bases clipped from V and 3 bases from J, the junction kept 5 bases outside the gene matches. Germline V gene lookup returns CDR1 SGHDT and CDR2 YYEEEE. CDR3 length: 15 residues. This TCR came from a human donor who received a COVID-19 vaccine. Sequenced here: CD4+ T cells from PBMCs cultured with HCoV-OC43 spike peptides, sampled before COVID-19 vaccination. Subset meaning: HCoV-OC43 spike overlapping peptide pool stimulation. The V gene is TRBV5-6, the J gene TRBJ2-1; the match to TRBD2 covers 7 bases. CDR3 loop: CASSFGGNFYNEQFF. The CDR3 DNA sequence: TGTGCCAGCAGCTTCGGGGGGAACTTCTACAATGAGCAGTTCTTC.